The TCR beta chain under discussion was sequenced for a study of CD8 T cells in ankylosing spondylitis. Study results and caveats: Past research had described some motif variants in reactive arthritis synovial fluid and blood. The authors found the disease-linked clones to be CD8+ and relatively rare in peripheral blood. Researchers reportedly found disease-linked clones significantly enriched in matched ankylosing spondylitis synovial fluid.

For TCR beta, libraries came from quantitative 5'-RACE with molecular barcodes. TCRdb reprocessed the 5' RACE reads with MiXCR, giving one entry per CDR3 protein. Of under 170,000 distinct CDR3 sequences listed, around 43% are singletons. Germline CDR1 reads MDHEN; CDR2 reads SYDVKM. Trimming cost V 2 bases and J 4 bases; bases outside gene matches: 8. This CDR3 region has 16 residues. This clonotype was seen a few times. The target antigen is unknown. Material: synovial fluid, either unsorted or a sorted T cell fraction (not recorded which). This TCR was recovered from a male donor with ankylosing spondylitis. The rearrangement joins TRBV28 to TRBJ2-1, with 7 bases matching TRBD2. The CDR3 sequence: CASSLSSGPFYNEQFF. The CDR3 bases are TGTGCCAGCAGTTTAAGTAGCGGGCCTTTTTACAATGAGCAGTTCTTC.